The count of the clone carrying this T cell receptor (beta chain) is one. In the authors' workflow: Reference gene primers were amplified, and this amplification served to estimate nucleated cell counts. Some clones are missing from TCRdb's copy, which holds only in-frame ones; the method was immunoSEQ multiplex PCR. V and J calls and clone size come straight from that table; D and trimming were deduced from the DNA. This table has some 380,000 clones, about 90% appearing once. This specimen comes from a study of blood T cell repertoires in COVID-19. Background on the study: Both acute and convalescent COVID-19 samples were obtained from the United States, Italy and Spain. T cells, B-cell-depleted T cells, or PBMCs provided the cDNA or gDNA that served as material.

CDR1 is SGHNT and CDR2 is YENEEA in the germline V gene. The J segment lost 6 bases and the V segment lost 5 bases, leaving 9 bases of the junction unmatched. The CDR3 loop spans 15 amino acids. J is TRBJ2-2 and V is TRBV11-3, with 7 nucleotides matching TRBD1. The sequence derives from a man between 18 and 29 years old with active or convalescent COVID-19. Material: peripheral blood. Here the CDR3 DNA reads TGTGCCAGCAGCCTCTACAGGGGTTCATCCGGGGAGCTGTTTTTT. Translating it yields CASSLYRGSSGELFF.